This paragraph covers one T cell receptor beta chain sequence. No antigen is known for it. Within one base of it there is no much larger clone, and no base qualities were kept. TCRbeta CDR3 regions were amplified from genomic DNA using the immunoSEQ Assay, a bias-controlled multiplex PCR. In the source study's methods: Within the assay, amplification of reference gene primers was used to estimate how many nucleated cells each sample contained. To quantify the absolute abundance of each unique TCRbeta CDR3 rearrangement, sequence reads were collapsed and filtered. For each sample, productive Simpson clonality was calculated as the square root of Simpson's diversity index across productive rearrangements. Held by TCRdb, this immuneACCESS table contains in-frame sequences only and omits some clones. Under half of the omission traces to an unresolved V gene where checked; the cause of the rest is unknown. The D gene and trimming were derived from the DNA, and the V and J assignments and clone size from that table. The sample profile shows 100,000 to 150,000 clones; roughly 79% of them were found once. The ten top clones hold 8.4% of the sample.

These data belong to a study of blood T cell repertoires in COVID-19 (dated by TCRdb to the early 2020s). With regard to the full study: Samples from collaborators originated in the United States, Italy and Spain and spanned both the acute and convalescent phases of COVID-19. Deeply sampled blood TCRbeta repertoires from subjects exposed to, actively infected with, or recovered from COVID-19 were included in the dataset. The samples were drawn from the first 160 participants of the ongoing ImmuneRACE study and from more than 1,000 subjects provided by 6 global collaborators. The prospective study material was composed of cDNA or gDNA derived from T cells, B-cell-depleted T cells, or PBMCs. Where available, HLA class I and class II types were obtained from metadata supplied by the sample provider rather than from assay-based typing. Nearly every sample came with metadata listing a de-identified subject ID, COVID-19 status, age in years and sex. The repertoires were released in a freely available public database meant as a resource for research on the immune response to SARS-CoV-2. Points the paper makes about the study in general: Clinical and demographic metadata were provided uncurated, with the amount varying by source and participant.

Whole blood was collected in K2EDTA tubes by collaborating institutions according to the institutions' own protocols. For TCRbeta analysis, collaborator samples were shipped as frozen whole blood, as isolated PBMCs, or as DNA extracted from either sample type. The source is a woman aged 55 to 70 with active or convalescent COVID-19. Input material: peripheral blood.

CDR3 loop: CAISGYTDTQYF. The nucleotide sequence reads TGTGCCATCAGTGGTTACACAGATACGCAGTATTTT. Recombination linked TRBV10-3 to TRBJ2-3; confidence is insufficient to name the D gene. The CDR3 runs 12 amino acids, cysteine and phenylalanine included. Only the CDR3 part of the read is kept: 36 bases, read in frame from the first base. V is pared back by 4 bases and J by 2 bases, with 4 bases lying between the germline termini. CDR1 ENHRY and CDR2 SYGVKD were looked up in the germline V gene.